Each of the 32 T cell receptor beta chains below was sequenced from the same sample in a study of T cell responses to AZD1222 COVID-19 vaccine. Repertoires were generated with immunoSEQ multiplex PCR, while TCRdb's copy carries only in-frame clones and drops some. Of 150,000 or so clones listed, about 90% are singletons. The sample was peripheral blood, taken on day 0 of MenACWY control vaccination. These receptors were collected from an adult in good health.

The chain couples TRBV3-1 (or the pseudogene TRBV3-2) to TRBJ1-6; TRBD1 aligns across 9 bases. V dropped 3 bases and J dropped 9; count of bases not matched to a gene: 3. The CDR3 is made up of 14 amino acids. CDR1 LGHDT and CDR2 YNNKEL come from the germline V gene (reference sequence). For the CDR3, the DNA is TGTGCCAGCAGCCAGGGGGACAGGGCTTCACCCCTCCACTTT. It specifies CASSQGDRASPLHF.

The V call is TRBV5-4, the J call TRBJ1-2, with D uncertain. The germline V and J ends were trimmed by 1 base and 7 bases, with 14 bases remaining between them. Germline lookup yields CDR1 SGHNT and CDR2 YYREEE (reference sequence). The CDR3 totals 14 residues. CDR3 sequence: CASSLTALGSGYTF. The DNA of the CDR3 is TGTGCCAGCAGCTTGACAGCGCTTGGGAGTGGCTACACCTTC.

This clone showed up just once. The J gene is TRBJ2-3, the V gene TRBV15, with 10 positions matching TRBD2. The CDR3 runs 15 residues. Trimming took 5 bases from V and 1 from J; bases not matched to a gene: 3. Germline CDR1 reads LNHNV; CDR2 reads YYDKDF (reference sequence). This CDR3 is CATSRGTSGTDTQYF. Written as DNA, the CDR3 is TGTGCCACCAGCCGGGGGACTAGCGGCACAGATACGCAGTATTTT.

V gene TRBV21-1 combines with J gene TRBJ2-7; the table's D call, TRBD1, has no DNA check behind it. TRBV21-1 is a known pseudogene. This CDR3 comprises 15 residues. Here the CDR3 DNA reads TGTGCCAGACACCGAGAGCAGACAGTCTCCTACGAGCAGTACGTC. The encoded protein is CARHREQTVSYEQYV.

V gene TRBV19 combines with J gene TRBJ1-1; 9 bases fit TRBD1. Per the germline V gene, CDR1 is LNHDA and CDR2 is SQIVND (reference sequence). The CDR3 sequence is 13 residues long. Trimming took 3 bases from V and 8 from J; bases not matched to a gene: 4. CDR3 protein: CASSIYRGLEAFF. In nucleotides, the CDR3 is TGTGCCAGTAGTATTTACAGGGGGCTAGAAGCTTTCTTT.

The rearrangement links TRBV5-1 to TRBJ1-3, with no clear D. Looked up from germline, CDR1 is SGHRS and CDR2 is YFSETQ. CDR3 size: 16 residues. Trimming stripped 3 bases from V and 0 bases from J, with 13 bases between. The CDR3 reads CASSSMGSSSGNTIYF. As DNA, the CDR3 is TGCGCCAGCAGCTCGATGGGGTCGAGCTCTGGAAACACCATATATTTT.

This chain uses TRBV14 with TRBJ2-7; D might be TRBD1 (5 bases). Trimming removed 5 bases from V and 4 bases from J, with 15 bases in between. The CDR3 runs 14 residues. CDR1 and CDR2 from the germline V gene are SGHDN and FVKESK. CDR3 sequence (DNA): TGTGCCAGCAGCAGGGGTCCCTCTGGGTACGAGCAGTACTTC. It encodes CASSRGPSGYEQYF.

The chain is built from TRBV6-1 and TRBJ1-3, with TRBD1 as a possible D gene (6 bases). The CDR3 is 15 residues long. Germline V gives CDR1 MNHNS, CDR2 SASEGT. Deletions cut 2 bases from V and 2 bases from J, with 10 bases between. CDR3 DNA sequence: TGTGCCAGCAGTGAATTCCCAGGGGCTGGAAACACCATATATTTT. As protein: CASSEFPGAGNTIYF.

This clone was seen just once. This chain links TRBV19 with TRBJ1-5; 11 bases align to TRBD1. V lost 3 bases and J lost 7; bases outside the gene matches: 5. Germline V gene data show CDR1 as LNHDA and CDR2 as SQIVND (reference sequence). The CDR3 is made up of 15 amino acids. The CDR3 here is CASSIRTGGVQPQHF. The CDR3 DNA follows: TGTGCCAGTAGTATCCGGACAGGGGGCGTCCAGCCCCAGCATTTT.

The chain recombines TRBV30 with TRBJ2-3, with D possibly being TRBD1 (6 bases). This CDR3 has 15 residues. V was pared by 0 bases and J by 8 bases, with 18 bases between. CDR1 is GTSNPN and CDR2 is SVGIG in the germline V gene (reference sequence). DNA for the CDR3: TGTGCCTGGAGTGTACTTAGGGGGAAGAGGGGTACGCAGTATTTT. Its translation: CAWSVLRGKRGTQYF.

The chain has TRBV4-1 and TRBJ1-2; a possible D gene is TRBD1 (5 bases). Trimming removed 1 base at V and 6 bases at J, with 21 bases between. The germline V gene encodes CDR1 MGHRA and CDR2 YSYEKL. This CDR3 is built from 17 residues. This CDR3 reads CASSQVSNQLLGDGYTF. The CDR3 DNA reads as TGCGCCAGCAGCCAAGTCTCAAATCAGCTTCTGGGGGATGGCTACACCTTC.

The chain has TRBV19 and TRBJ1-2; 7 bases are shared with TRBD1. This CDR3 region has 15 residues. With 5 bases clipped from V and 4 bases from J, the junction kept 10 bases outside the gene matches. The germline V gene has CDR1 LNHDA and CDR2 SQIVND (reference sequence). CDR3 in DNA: TGTGCCAGTAGTTTCCAGGGGGTCCATCCCTATGGCTACACCTTC. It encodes CASSFQGVHPYGYTF. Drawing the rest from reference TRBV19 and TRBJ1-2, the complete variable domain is DGGITQSPKYLFRKEGQNVTLSCEQNLNHDAMYWYRQDPGQGLRLIYYSQIVNDFQKGDIAEGYSVSREKKESFPLTVTSAQKNPTAFYLCASSFQGVHPYGYTFGSGTRLTVV.

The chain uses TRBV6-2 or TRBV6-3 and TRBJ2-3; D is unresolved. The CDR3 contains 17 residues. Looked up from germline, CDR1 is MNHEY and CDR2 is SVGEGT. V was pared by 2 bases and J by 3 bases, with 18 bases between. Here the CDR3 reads CASSYVPAGVSTDTQYF. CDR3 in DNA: TGTGCCAGCAGTTACGTGCCAGCAGGAGTAAGTACAGATACGCAGTATTTT.

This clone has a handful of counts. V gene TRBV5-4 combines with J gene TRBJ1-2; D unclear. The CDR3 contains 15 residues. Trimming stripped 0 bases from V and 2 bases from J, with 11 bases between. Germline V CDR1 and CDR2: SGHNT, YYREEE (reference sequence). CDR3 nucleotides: TGTGCCAGCAGCTTGGCACTAGACGGAAACTATGGCTACACCTTC. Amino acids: CASSLALDGNYGYTF.

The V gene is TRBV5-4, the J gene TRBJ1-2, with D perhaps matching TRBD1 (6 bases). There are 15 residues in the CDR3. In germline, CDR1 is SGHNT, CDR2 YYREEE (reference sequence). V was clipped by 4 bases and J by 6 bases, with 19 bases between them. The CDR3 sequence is CASSPRGGQEDGYTF. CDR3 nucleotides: TGTGCCAGCAGCCCAAGGGGGGGGCAGGAGGATGGCTACACCTTC. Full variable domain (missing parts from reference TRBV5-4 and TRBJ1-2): ETGVTQSPTHLIKTRGQQVTLRCSSQSGHNTVSWYQQALGQGPQFIFQYYREEENGRGNFPPRFSGLQFPNYSSELNVNALELDDSALYLCASSPRGGQEDGYTFGSGTRLTVV.

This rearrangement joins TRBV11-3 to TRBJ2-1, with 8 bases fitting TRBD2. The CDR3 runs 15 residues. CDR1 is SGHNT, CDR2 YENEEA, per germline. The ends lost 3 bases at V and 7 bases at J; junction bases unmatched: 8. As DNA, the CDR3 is TGTGCCAGCAGCTTCGGAGCGGGAGATTTAAATGAGCAGTTCTTC. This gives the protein CASSFGAGDLNEQFF. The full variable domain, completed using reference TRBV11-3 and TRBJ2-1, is EAGVVQSPRYKIIEKKQPVAFWCNPISGHNTLYWYLQNLGQGPELLIRYENEEAVDDSQLPKDRFSAERLKGVDSTLKIQPAELGDSAVYLCASSFGAGDLNEQFFGPGTRLTVL.

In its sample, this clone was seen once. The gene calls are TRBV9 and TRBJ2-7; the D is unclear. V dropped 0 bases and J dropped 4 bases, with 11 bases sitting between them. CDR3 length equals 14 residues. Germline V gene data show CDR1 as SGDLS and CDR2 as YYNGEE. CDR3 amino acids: CASSVGGEWYEQYF. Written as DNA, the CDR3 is TGTGCCAGCAGCGTAGGGGGTGAGTGGTACGAGCAGTACTTC.

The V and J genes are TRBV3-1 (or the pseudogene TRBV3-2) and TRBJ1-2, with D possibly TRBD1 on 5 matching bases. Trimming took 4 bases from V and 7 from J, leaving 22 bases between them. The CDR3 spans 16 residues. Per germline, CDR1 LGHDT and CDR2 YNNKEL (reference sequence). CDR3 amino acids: CASSLPGGGRRGGYTF. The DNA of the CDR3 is TGTGCCAGCAGCCTCCCCGGGGGAGGACGGCGGGGTGGCTACACCTTC.

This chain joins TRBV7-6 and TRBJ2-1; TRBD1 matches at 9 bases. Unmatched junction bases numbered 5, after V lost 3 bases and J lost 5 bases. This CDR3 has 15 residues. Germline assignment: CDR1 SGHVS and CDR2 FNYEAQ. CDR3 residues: CASSLGTGNNNEQFF. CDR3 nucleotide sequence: TGTGCCAGCAGCTTGGGGACAGGGAATAACAATGAGCAGTTCTTC.

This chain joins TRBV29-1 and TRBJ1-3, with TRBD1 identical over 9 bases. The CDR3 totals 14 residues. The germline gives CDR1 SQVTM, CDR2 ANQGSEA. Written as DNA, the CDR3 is TGCAGAGCCAACAGGGGGCAATCAGGAAACACCATATATTTT. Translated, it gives CRANRGQSGNTIYF.

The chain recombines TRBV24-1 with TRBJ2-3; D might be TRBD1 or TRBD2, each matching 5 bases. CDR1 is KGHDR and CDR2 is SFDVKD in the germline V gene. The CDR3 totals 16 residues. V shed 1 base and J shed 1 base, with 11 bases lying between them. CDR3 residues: CATSDFRLGGTDTQYF. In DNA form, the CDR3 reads TGTGCCACCAGTGATTTTCGATTGGGGGGCACAGATACGCAGTATTTT.

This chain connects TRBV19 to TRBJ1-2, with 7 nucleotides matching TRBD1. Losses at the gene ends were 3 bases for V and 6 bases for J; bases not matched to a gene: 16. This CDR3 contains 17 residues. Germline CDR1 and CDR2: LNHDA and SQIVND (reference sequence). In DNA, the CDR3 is TGTGCCAGTAGTATTTTTTTCGGACAGGAGTGGCGTAATGGCTACACCTTC. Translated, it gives CASSIFFGQEWRNGYTF.

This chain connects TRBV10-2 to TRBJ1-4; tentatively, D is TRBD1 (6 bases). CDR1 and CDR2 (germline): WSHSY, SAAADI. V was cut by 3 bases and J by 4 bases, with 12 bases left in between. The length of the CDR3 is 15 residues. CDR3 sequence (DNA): TGCGCCAGCAGTGATGGTGGACAGATTAATGAAAAACTGTTTTTT. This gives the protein CASSDGGQINEKLFF.

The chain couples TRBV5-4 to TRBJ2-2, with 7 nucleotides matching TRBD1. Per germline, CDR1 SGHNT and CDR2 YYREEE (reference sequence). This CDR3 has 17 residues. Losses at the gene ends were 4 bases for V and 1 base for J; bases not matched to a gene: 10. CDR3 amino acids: CASSGGRQGQNTGELFF. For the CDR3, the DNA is TGTGCCAGCAGCGGAGGCCGACAGGGCCAGAACACCGGGGAGCTGTTTTTT. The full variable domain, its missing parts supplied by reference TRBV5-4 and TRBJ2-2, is ETGVTQSPTHLIKTRGQQVTLRCSSQSGHNTVSWYQQALGQGPQFIFQYYREEENGRGNFPPRFSGLQFPNYSSELNVNALELDDSALYLCASSGGRQGQNTGELFFGEGSRLTVL.

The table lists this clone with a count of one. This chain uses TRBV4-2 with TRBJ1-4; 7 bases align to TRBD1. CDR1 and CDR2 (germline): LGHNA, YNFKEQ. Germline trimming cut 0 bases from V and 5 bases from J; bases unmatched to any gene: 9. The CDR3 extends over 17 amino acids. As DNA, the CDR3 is TGTGCCAGCAGCCAAGAGTTCAGGGGGAGGGTCAATGAAAAACTGTTTTTT. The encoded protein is CASSQEFRGRVNEKLFF.

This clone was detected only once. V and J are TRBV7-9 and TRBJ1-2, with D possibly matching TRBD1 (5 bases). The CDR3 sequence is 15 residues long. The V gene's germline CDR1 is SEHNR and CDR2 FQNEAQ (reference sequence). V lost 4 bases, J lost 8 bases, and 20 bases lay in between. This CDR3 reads CASSSQGWGNQGYTF. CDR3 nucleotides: TGTGCCAGCAGCTCCCAGGGATGGGGGAATCAGGGCTACACCTTC.

The CDR3 DNA reads TGTGCCAGCAGCTTAGGTGCTAGCGGGAGGAACAATGAGCAGTTCTTC. It specifies CASSLGASGRNNEQFF. The rearrangement links TRBV11-2 to TRBJ2-1; 11 bases map to TRBD2. Per the germline V gene, CDR1 is SGHAT and CDR2 is FQNNGV. The CDR3 covers 16 residues. Trimming removed 1 base from V and 5 bases from J; junction bases left unmatched: 4. Together with reference TRBV11-2 and TRBJ2-1, the CDR3 gives the full variable domain: EAGVAQSPRYKIIEKRQSVAFWCNPISGHATLYWYQQILGQGPKLLIQFQNNGVVDDSQLPKDRFSAERLKGVDSTLKIQPAKLEDSAVYLCASSLGASGRNNEQFFGPGTRLTVL.

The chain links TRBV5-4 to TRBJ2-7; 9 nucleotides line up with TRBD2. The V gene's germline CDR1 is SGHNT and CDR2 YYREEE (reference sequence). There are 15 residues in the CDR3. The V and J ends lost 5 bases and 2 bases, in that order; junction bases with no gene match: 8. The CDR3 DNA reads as TGTGCCAGCAGTATAGGGGCTAGCGGGACCTACGAGCAGTACTTC. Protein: CASSIGASGTYEQYF.

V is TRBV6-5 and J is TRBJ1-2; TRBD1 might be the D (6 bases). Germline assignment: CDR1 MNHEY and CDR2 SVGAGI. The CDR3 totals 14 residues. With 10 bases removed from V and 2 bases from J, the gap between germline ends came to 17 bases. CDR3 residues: CATRAGGANYGYTF. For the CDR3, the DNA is TGTGCCACCCGGGCCGGGGGCGCAAACTATGGCTACACCTTC.

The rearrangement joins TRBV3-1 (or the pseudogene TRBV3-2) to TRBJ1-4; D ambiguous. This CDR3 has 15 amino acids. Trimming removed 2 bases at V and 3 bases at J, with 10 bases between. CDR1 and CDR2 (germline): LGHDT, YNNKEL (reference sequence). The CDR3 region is CASSQRQAANEKLFF. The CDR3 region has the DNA TGTGCCAGCAGCCAACGCCAGGCTGCTAATGAAAAACTGTTTTTT.

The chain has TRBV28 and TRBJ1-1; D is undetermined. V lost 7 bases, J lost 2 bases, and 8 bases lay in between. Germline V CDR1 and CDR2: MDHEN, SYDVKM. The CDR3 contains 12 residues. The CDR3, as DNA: TGTGCCAGCAACCGGGGAAACACTGAAGCTTTCTTT. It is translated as CASNRGNTEAFF.

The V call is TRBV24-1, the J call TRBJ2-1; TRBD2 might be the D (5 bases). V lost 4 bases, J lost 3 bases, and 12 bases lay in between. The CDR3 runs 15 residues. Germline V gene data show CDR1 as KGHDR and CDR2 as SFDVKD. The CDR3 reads CATSEAADDYNEQFF. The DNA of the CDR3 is TGTGCCACCAGTGAAGCGGCAGACGACTACAATGAGCAGTTCTTC.